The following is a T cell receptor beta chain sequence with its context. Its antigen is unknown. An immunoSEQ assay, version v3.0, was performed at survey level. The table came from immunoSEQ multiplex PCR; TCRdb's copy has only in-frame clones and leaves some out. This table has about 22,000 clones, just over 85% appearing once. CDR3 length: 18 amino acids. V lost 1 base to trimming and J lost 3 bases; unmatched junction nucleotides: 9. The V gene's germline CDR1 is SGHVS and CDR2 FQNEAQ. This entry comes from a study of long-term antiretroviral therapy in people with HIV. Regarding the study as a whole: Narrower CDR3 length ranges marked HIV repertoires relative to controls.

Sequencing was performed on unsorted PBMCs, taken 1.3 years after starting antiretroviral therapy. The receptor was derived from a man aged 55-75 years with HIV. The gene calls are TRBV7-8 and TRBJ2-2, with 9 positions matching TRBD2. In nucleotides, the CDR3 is TGTGCCAGCAGCTTAGGTTGGATAGCGGGAGACTACACCGGGGAGCTGTTTTTT. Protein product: CASSLGWIAGDYTGELFF.